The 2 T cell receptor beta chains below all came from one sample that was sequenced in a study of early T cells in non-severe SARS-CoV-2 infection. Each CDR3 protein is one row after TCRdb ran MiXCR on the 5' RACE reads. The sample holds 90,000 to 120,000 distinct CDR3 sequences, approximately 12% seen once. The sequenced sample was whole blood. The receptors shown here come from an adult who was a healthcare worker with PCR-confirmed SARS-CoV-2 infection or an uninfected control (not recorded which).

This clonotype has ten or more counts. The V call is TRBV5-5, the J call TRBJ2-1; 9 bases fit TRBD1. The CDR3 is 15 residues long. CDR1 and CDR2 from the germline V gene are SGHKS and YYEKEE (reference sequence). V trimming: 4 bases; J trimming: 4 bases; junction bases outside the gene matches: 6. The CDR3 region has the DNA TGTGCCAGCAGCAAGGGACAGGGAGGGTACAATGAGCAGTTCTTC. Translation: CASSKGQGGYNEQFF.

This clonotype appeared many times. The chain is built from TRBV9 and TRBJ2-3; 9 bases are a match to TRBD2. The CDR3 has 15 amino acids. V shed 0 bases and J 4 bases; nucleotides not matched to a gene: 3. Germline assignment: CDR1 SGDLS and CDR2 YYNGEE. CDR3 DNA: TGTGCCAGCAGCGTAGTGGCGGGAGGGGCAGATACGCAGTATTTT. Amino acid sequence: CASSVVAGGADTQYF.